Listed below are T cell receptor beta chains from one sample, sequenced in a study of blood T cell repertoires in COVID-19. Method: immunoSEQ multiplex PCR; TCRdb's copy keeps in-frame clones and lacks some. The data contain over 200,000 clones, nearly 90% of them singletons. The sequenced sample consisted of PBMCs or T cells enriched from blood (not recorded which). These TCRs come from a woman aged 25-40 years with acute COVID-19. Each CDR3 is given with its conserved first and last residue. The D gene is left open where the match is weak. Not every row has a clone size; where given, it reads once, few, many or a size class.

j_gene | d_gene | len | v_gene | abundance | CDR3aa | CDR3nt
TRBJ2-2 | - | 13 | TRBV9 | - | CASSLGSTGELFF | TGTGCCAGCAGCCTGGGGAGCACCGGGGAGCTGTTTTTT
TRBJ1-2 | TRBD1 | 16 | TRBV27 | - | CASTPLGTGGPRGYTF | TGTGCCAGCACCCCCTTGGGGACAGGGGGGCCTCGTGGCTACACCTTC
TRBJ2-3 | TRBD2 | 15 | TRBV9 | - | CASSVLRGGSDTQYF | TGTGCCAGCAGCGTACTACGGGGGGGTTCAGATACGCAGTATTTT
TRBJ2-7 | TRBD2 | 15 | TRBV5-4 | - | CASSPGSGGAGEQYF | TGTGCCAGCAGCCCCGGTAGCGGGGGGGCGGGAGAGCAGTACTTC
TRBJ1-5 | - | 15 | TRBV19 | few | CASSIDLADNQPQHF | TGTGCCAGTAGTATAGATTTGGCAGACAATCAGCCCCAGCATTTT
TRBJ2-3 | TRBD2 | 17 | TRBV5-1 | - | CASSLESGTSGADTQYF | TGCGCCAGCAGCTTGGAATCCGGGACTAGCGGGGCAGATACGCAGTATTTT
TRBJ2-7 | - | 14 | TRBV6-5 | - | CASSPTGTSYEQYF | TGTGCCAGCAGTCCAACAGGAACCTCCTACGAGCAGTACTTC
TRBJ1-1 | TRBD1 | 17 | TRBV7-9 | - | CASSLAWDRVSNTEAFF | TGTGCCAGCAGCTTAGCGTGGGACAGGGTATCCAACACTGAAGCTTTCTTT
TRBJ1-2 | - | 11 | TRBV28 | - | CASRKDYGYTF | TGTGCCAGCAGGAAGGACTACGGCTACACCTTC
TRBJ1-1 | - | 13 | TRBV6-5 | - | CASTRGEGTEAFF | TGTGCCAGCACTAGGGGCGAAGGCACTGAAGCTTTCTTT
TRBJ1-5 | - | 15 | TRBV7-9 | - | CASSLGTAGKQPQHF | TGTGCCAGCAGCTTAGGGACAGCCGGCAAACAGCCCCAGCATTTT
TRBJ1-2 | TRBD1 | 15 | TRBV5-4 | - | CASSLTQGASYGYTF | TGTGCCAGCAGCCTGACACAGGGGGCCTCCTATGGCTACACCTTC
TRBJ2-3 | TRBD2 | 17 | TRBV5-1 | - | CASSLGGLAGNEDTQYF | TGCGCCAGCAGCTTGGGGGGACTAGCGGGGAACGAGGATACGCAGTATTTT
TRBJ1-4 | TRBD1 | 13 | TRBV30 | - | CAWSPDRNEKLFF | TGTGCCTGGAGTCCGGACAGGAATGAAAAACTGTTTTTT
TRBJ2-2 | - | 17 | TRBV25-1 | - | CASSSMTGRPNTGELFF | TGTGCCAGCAGTAGTATGACGGGGAGACCAAACACCGGGGAGCTGTTTTTT
TRBJ2-5 | - | 15 | TRBV4-2 | - | CASSQDLSRQETQYF | TGTGCCAGCAGCCAAGATTTATCTAGACAAGAGACCCAGTACTTC
TRBJ2-1 | TRBD1 | 16 | TRBV5-1 | once | CASSFSQGAKNNEQFF | TGCGCCAGCAGCTTTTCACAGGGGGCTAAAAACAATGAGCAGTTCTTC
TRBJ2-1 | TRBD2 | 16 | TRBV27 | once | CASSRTGTSGGIEQFF | TGTGCCAGCAGTAGAACCGGGACTAGCGGGGGCATTGAGCAGTTCTTC
TRBJ2-2 | - | 13 | TRBV2 | - | CASSEMRDGELFF | TGTGCCAGCAGTGAAATGAGGGACGGGGAGCTGTTTTTT
TRBJ2-7 | - | 13 | TRBV5-1 | once | CASSLDLGYEQYF | TGCGCCAGCAGCTTGGACCTCGGCTACGAGCAGTACTTC
TRBJ2-1 | TRBD1 | 11 | TRBV13 | - | CASSSGTVGFF | TGTGCCAGCAGCTCTGGGACAGTGGGGTTCTTC
TRBJ1-5 | TRBD1 | 15 | TRBV6-6 | once | CASSKQQGIHQPQHF | TGTGCCAGCAGTAAGCAACAGGGGATTCATCAGCCCCAGCATTTT
TRBJ1-1 | TRBD1 | 16 | TRBV27 | - | CASRSDRVLMNTEAFF | TGTGCCAGCAGATCTGACAGGGTCTTAATGAACACTGAAGCTTTCTTT
TRBJ2-7 | TRBD1 | 16 | TRBV4-3 | - | CASSQDGTAKRYEQYF | TGCGCCAGCAGCCAAGACGGGACAGCGAAAAGGTACGAGCAGTACTTC
TRBJ2-4 | TRBD2 | 19 | TRBV10-3 | - | CAISASGLAGELAKNIQYF | TGTGCCATCAGTGCTAGCGGGCTAGCGGGGGAACTAGCCAAAAACATTCAGTACTTC
TRBJ1-1 | - | 17 | TRBV12-2 | - | CASRPLSLARQKTEAFF | TGTGCAAGTCGCCCCCTAAGTTTAGCCCGCCAGAAGACTGAAGCTTTCTTT
TRBJ1-1 | - | 12 | TRBV30 | - | CAWSVLKGLAFF | TGTGCCTGGAGTGTCCTAAAGGGGTTAGCTTTCTTT
TRBJ1-2 | - | 12 | TRBV28 | - | CASKGGFYGYTF | TGTGCCAGCAAGGGGGGGTTCTATGGCTACACCTTC
TRBJ1-2 | - | 15 | TRBV9 | - | CASSVDMGRGHGYTF | TGTGCCAGCAGCGTGGATATGGGGCGGGGCCATGGCTACACCTTC
TRBJ1-2 | TRBD1 | 14 | TRBV19 | - | CASSIGQGGYGYTF | TGTGCCAGTAGTATTGGACAGGGAGGCTATGGCTACACCTTC
TRBJ1-2 | - | 15 | TRBV5-1 | - | CASSPGSVGRDGYTF | TGCGCCAGCAGCCCTGGTAGTGTCGGCAGGGATGGCTACACCTTC
TRBJ2-2 | TRBD1 | 14 | TRBV27 | - | CASRRDSHTGELFF | TGTGCCAGCAGACGGGACAGCCACACCGGGGAGCTGTTTTTT
TRBJ1-5 | - | 14 | TRBV30 | - | CAWSVLGQDQPQHF | TGTGCCTGGAGTGTACTGGGGCAGGATCAGCCCCAGCATTTT
TRBJ2-3 | TRBD1 | 16 | TRBV18 | few | CASSRGDRDLTDTQYF | TGTGCCAGCTCGCGTGGGGACAGGGATCTCACAGATACGCAGTATTTT
TRBJ2-1 | - | 18 | TRBV5-1 | - | CASSLALGGGHLDNEQFF | TGCGCCAGCAGCTTGGCCCTAGGGGGGGGGCATCTCGACAATGAGCAGTTCTTC
TRBJ2-3 | TRBD2 | 14 | TRBV9 | - | CASTRSGGADTQYF | TGTGCCAGCACCCGTAGCGGGGGGGCCGATACGCAGTATTTT
TRBJ1-2 | - | 15 | TRBV4-3 | - | CASSQDRDRNYGYTF | TGCGCCAGCAGCCAAGATCGTGACAGGAACTATGGCTACACCTTC
TRBJ2-7 | - | 14 | TRBV20-1 | - | CSASLYRRSYEQYF | TGCAGTGCTAGTCTATACAGGCGGTCCTACGAGCAGTACTTC
TRBJ2-1 | TRBD2 | 16 | TRBV5-1 | - | CASSLVPSGANNEQFF | TGCGCCAGCAGCTTGGTTCCCAGCGGGGCTAACAATGAGCAGTTCTTC
TRBJ2-3 | TRBD2 | 15 | TRBV5-4 | - | CASSPGGREMDTQYF | TGTGCCAGCAGCCCGGGGGGACGAGAGATGGATACGCAGTATTTT
TRBJ2-3 | TRBD2 | 16 | TRBV18 | - | CASSPPGLAGTDTQYF | TGTGCCAGCTCACCCCCCGGACTAGCGGGCACAGATACGCAGTATTTT
TRBJ2-7 | - | 14 | TRBV9 | - | CASSGRDGSYEQYF | TGTGCCAGCAGCGGGAGGGACGGCTCCTACGAGCAGTACTTC
TRBJ1-1 | - | 14 | TRBV2 | - | CASSGDRMNTEAFF | TGTGCCAGCAGTGGAGACAGGATGAACACTGAAGCTTTCTTT
TRBJ1-1 | - | 15 | TRBV4-3 | - | CASSQDSGTDTEAFF | TGCGCCAGCAGCCAAGATTCAGGGACTGACACTGAAGCTTTCTTT
TRBJ2-1 | - | 17 | TRBV28 | - | CASRNYWTGLGGDEQFF | TGTGCCAGCAGAAACTACTGGACAGGTCTCGGGGGGGATGAGCAGTTCTTC
TRBJ2-7 | TRBD2 | 18 | TRBV4-2 | once | CASSLRGLAGEFQDEQYF | TGTGCCAGCAGCCTACGTGGACTAGCGGGGGAGTTCCAGGACGAGCAGTACTTC
TRBJ2-2 | - | 17 | TRBV24-1 | - | CATRRNYREGITGELFF | TGTGCCACCAGACGAAACTACAGGGAGGGGATAACCGGGGAGCTGTTTTTT
TRBJ2-3 | - | 15 | TRBV3-1/TRBV3-2 | - | CASSPPGLLTDTQYF | TGTGCCAGCAGCCCCCCGGGACTCCTCACAGATACGCAGTATTTT
TRBJ2-7 | TRBD2 | 15 | TRBV6-5 | - | CASSYSSGGSYEQYF | TGTGCCAGCAGTTACTCTAGCGGGGGGTCCTACGAGCAGTACTTC
TRBJ2-3 | - | 14 | TRBV7-3 | - | CASSLIVFTDTQYF | TGTGCCAGCAGCTTAATAGTCTTCACAGATACGCAGTATTTT
TRBJ2-5 | - | 14 | TRBV27 | - | CASSLWNGEETQYF | TGTGCCAGCAGTTTATGGAACGGGGAAGAGACCCAGTACTTC
TRBJ2-3 | TRBD1 | 15 | TRBV5-5 | - | CASSWDRGGEDTQYF | TGTGCCAGCAGCTGGGACAGAGGGGGAGAAGATACGCAGTATTTT
TRBJ2-3 | - | 15 | TRBV3-1/TRBV3-2 | - | CASSLTGDSTDTQYF | TGTGCCAGCAGCCTCACGGGGGACTCGACAGATACGCAGTATTTT
TRBJ1-3 | - | 16 | TRBV11-2 | - | CASSLAGAGAGNTIYF | TGTGCCAGCAGCTTAGCCGGGGCAGGGGCTGGAAACACCATATATTTT
TRBJ2-1 | - | 12 | TRBV24-1 | - | CATSDSDNEQFF | TGTGCCACCAGTGATTCCGACAATGAGCAGTTCTTC
TRBJ2-1 | TRBD2 | 15 | TRBV24-1 | few | CATSDSRLAGNEQFF | TGTGCCACCAGTGATTCCAGACTAGCGGGGAATGAGCAGTTCTTC
TRBJ1-4 | TRBD1 | 14 | TRBV5-4 | few | CASSLDQGAEKLFF | TGTGCCAGCAGCTTGGATCAGGGGGCTGAAAAACTGTTTTTT
TRBJ1-2 | TRBD1 | 14 | TRBV28 | - | CASRPGGNYYGYTF | TGTGCCAGCAGGCCAGGGGGCAATTACTATGGCTACACCTTC
TRBJ2-3 | TRBD2 | 16 | TRBV5-1 | - | CASSPWTSGEADTQYF | TGCGCCAGCAGCCCGTGGACTAGCGGGGAGGCGGATACGCAGTATTTT